Below, 8 T cell receptor beta chains from the same sample are listed, as sequenced in a study of CXCR4 blockade with PD-1 therapy in pancreatic cancer. This table comes from immunoSEQ multiplex PCR, and its TCRdb copy is limited to in-frame clones, with some not included. The sample has about 2,100 clones, about 54% seen once. The sequencing sample was made of tumor tissue. The receptor set was obtained from a human donor with pancreatic ductal adenocarcinoma.

The CDR3 sequence: CASQFNEKLFF. The CDR3 DNA is TGTGCCTCCCAGTTCAATGAAAAACTGTTTTTT. This chain connects TRBV12-5 to TRBJ1-4; no reliable D call. The CDR3 covers 11 residues. CDR1 is LGHNT, CDR2 FRNRAP, per germline.

This clone was counted only a few times. The chain uses TRBV6-4 and TRBJ2-3; unclear D gene. V lost 7 bases and J lost 2, with 10 bases in between. This CDR3 has 13 amino acids. Germline CDR1 is MRHNA and CDR2 is SNTAGT. The CDR3 loop is CASKGDSTDTQYF. The CDR3 nucleotides are TGTGCCAGCAAGGGCGATTCCACAGATACGCAGTATTTT.

The rearrangement links TRBV29-1 to TRBJ2-3; 8 bases agree with TRBD2. V was clipped by 3 bases and J by 5 bases; unmatched bases: 7. CDR3 size: 14 residues. CDR1 is SQVTM and CDR2 is ANQGSEA in the germline V gene. The CDR3 nucleotides are TGCAGCGTTGATCCGGAGGCGGGAGGAGATACGCAGTATTTT. Protein: CSVDPEAGGDTQYF.

The chain couples TRBV11-1 to TRBJ2-2; D uncertain. The CDR3 spans 16 residues. The V and J ends lost 3 bases and 1 base respectively, with 12 bases between them. Germline V CDR1 and CDR2: SGHAT, FQDESV (reference sequence). The CDR3: CASSLKENRNTGELFF. CDR3 nucleotides: TGTGCCAGCAGCTTGAAGGAGAACAGGAACACCGGGGAGCTGTTTTTT.

The V and J genes are TRBV6-7 and TRBJ1-2; TRBD1 aligns across 10 bases. TRBV6-7 is an open reading frame whose function is uncertain. The CDR3 length is 14 residues. V shed 5 bases, J shed 6 bases, and the junction held 6 bases outside the gene matches. Here the CDR3 reads CASSRDRGPNGYTF. As DNA, the CDR3 is TGTGCCAGCAGTCGCGACAGGGGGCCTAATGGCTACACCTTC.

This clone was observed a few times. The V call is TRBV1, the J call TRBJ2-1; the table assigns TRBD1, which was not confirmed against the DNA. TRBV1 is tagged as a pseudogene. The CDR3 consists of 16 residues. The CDR3 DNA is TGCGCCAGCAGCCAGGGGTCCGGGACACCCTACAATGAGCAGTTCTTC. Amino acids: CASSQGSGTPYNEQFF.

The chain carries TRBV15 and TRBJ1-3; the D is unclear. The germline V gene encodes CDR1 LNHNV and CDR2 YYDKDF (reference sequence). The CDR3 is made up of 16 amino acids. Trimming took off 0 bases at V and 0 bases at J, with 9 bases between the two ends. The CDR3 is CATSRDSRFSGNTIYF. The CDR3, as DNA: TGTGCCACCAGCAGAGATAGCAGGTTCTCTGGAAACACCATATATTTT.

The chain is built from TRBV29-1 and TRBJ1-1; D is unresolved. The CDR3 extends over 12 amino acids. CDR1 and CDR2 from the germline V gene are SQVTM and ANQGSEA. Trimming took 6 bases from V and 1 from J, leaving 9 bases between them. The CDR3 loop is CSVQHTNTEAFF. The CDR3 DNA reads TGCAGCGTCCAACATACGAACACTGAAGCTTTCTTT.